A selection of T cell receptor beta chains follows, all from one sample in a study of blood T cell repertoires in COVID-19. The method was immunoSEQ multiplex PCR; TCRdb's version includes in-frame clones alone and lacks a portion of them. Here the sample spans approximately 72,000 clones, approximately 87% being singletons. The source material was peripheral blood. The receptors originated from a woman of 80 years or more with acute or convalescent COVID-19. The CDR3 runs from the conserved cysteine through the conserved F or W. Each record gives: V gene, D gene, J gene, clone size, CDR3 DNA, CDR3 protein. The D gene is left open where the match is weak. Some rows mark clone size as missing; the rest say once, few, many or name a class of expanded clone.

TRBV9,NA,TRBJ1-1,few,TGTGCCAGCAGCCCTACCGGGGGTGGTACTGAAGCTTTCTTT,CASSPTGGGTEAFF
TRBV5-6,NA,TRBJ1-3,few,TGTGCCAGCAGCTTGGATCAGCTCCGTCTTCTAGCTGGAAACACCATATATTTT,CASSLDQLRLLAGNTIYF
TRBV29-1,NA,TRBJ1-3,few,TGCAGCGTTGTTGGGGGCAAGGGAAACACCATATATTTT,CSVVGGKGNTIYF
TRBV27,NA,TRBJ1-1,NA,TGTGCCAGCAGTTTAGTGGGGGGGGAAGCTTTCTTT,CASSLVGGEAFF
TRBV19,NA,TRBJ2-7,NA,TGTGCCAGTAGTGCGGGACTGGGGCTCTCCTACGAGCAGTACTTC,CASSAGLGLSYEQYF
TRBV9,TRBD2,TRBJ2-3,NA,TGTGCCAGCAGCGTAGACCCCCGGACTAGCGGGAGGGGGGGGGCGGATACGCAGTATTTT,CASSVDPRTSGRGGADTQYF
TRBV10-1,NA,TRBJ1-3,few,TGCGCCAGCAGTGAGTCGAAACCCGGGTTCAACACCATATATTTT,CASSESKPGFNTIYF
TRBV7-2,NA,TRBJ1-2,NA,TGTGCCAGCAGCTTGTCGACAGTCTATGGCTACACCTTC,CASSLSTVYGYTF
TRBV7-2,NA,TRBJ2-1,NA,TGTGCCAGCAGCTATCTCCCGGGGTCGGACAATGAGCAGTTCTTC,CASSYLPGSDNEQFF
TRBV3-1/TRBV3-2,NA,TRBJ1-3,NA,TGTGCCAGCGGGGGGGGCCTCTCTGGAAACACCATATATTTT,CASGGGLSGNTIYF
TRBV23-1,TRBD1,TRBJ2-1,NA,TGCGCCAGCAGTCCCCCGGGACAGCTAATCCGCAATGAGCAGTTCTTC,CASSPPGQLIRNEQFF
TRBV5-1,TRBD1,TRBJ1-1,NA,TGCGCCAGCAGCTCGACCGGGACAGGGAACACTGAAGCTTTCTTT,CASSSTGTGNTEAFF
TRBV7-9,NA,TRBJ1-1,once,TGTGCCAGCAGCTTAGGTCAGTCAATCACTGAAGCTTTCTTT,CASSLGQSITEAFF
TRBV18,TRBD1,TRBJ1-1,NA,TGTGCCAGCTCATTGGGGACAGCGGACACTGAAGCTTTCTTT,CASSLGTADTEAFF
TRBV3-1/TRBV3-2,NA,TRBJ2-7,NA,TGTGCCAGCAGCCAAGATAAGCTTCCCCTTGGGAGGGAGCAGTACTTC,CASSQDKLPLGREQYF
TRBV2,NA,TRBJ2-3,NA,TGTGCCAGCAGGACAGATACAGATACGCAGTATTTT,CASRTDTDTQYF
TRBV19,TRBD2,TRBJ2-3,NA,TGTGCCAGTAGTATCGAAGGGGCTAGCGGGGACACAGATACGCAGTATTTT,CASSIEGASGDTDTQYF
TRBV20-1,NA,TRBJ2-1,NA,TGCAGTGCGAGGCTGAATGAGCAGTTCTTC,CSARLNEQFF
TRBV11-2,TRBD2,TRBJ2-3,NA,TGTGCCAGCAGCTTGGGGGGAGGGTACACAGATACGCAGTATTTT,CASSLGGGYTDTQYF
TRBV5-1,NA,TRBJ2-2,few,TGCGCCAGCAGAGGCCACTCCGGGGACACCGGGGAGCTGTTTTTT,CASRGHSGDTGELFF
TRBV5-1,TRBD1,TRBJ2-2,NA,TGCGCCAGCAGCTTGAACAGGGGGTCGATTAACACCGGGGAGCTGTTTTTT,CASSLNRGSINTGELFF
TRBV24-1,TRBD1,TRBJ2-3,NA,TGTGCCACCAGTGAGGGGACAGGGGGCATGGGTACGCAGTATTTT,CATSEGTGGMGTQYF
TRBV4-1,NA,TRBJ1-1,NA,TGCGCCAGCAGCCAAGAACGCGGGGGGCGGCTGAACACTGAAGCTTTCTTT,CASSQERGGRLNTEAFF
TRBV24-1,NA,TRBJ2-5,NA,TGTGCCACCAGTGGCGGACAGCCCCAAGAGACCCAGTACTTC,CATSGGQPQETQYF
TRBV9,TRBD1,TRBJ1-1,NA,TGTGCCAGCAGCCGGGACAGCCTGAACACTGAAGCTTTCTTT,CASSRDSLNTEAFF
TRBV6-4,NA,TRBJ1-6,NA,TGTGCCAGCAGTTACTCCTATAATTCACCCCTCCACTTT,CASSYSYNSPLHF
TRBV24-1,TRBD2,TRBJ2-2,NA,TGTGCCACCAGTGATTTGTCTAGCGGGAGATCGGTCACCGGGGAGCTGTTTTTT,CATSDLSSGRSVTGELFF
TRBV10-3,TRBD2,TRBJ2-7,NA,TGTGCCATCAGGGAAGAGACTAGCGGGAGCTCCTACGAGCAGTACTTC,CAIREETSGSSYEQYF
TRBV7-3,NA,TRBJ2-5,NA,TGTGCCAGCAGCTTAGATTCCCAACAGGCCCAGTACTTC,CASSLDSQQAQYF
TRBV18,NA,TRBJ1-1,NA,TGTGCCAGCTCTCTGACACCCATCTACACTGAAGCTTTCTTT,CASSLTPIYTEAFF
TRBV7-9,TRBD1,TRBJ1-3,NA,TGTGCCAGCAGCTCGGGACAGCTCTCTGGAAACACCATATATTTT,CASSSGQLSGNTIYF
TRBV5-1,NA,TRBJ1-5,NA,TGCGCCAGCAGCCCGGGGGTGACGGGCAATCAGCCCCAGCATTTT,CASSPGVTGNQPQHF
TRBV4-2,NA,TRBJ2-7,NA,TGTGCCAGCAGCCAGACTACAGGGTCCTACGAGCAGTACTTC,CASSQTTGSYEQYF
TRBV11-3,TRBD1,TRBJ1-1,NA,TGTGCCAGCACTTCGGGACAGCCGAACACTGAAGCTTTCTTT,CASTSGQPNTEAFF
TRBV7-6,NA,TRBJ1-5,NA,TGTGCCAGCAGCCGACTAGGACCATATAGCAATCAGCCCCAGCATTTT,CASSRLGPYSNQPQHF
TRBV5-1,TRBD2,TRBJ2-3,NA,TGCGCCAGCTTCCCGGGACTAGCGGGGGTCACAGATACGCAGTATTTT,CASFPGLAGVTDTQYF
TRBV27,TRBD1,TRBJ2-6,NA,TGTGCCAGCAGTGTTTCGGGGACAGACTCTGGGGCCAACGTCCTGACTTTC,CASSVSGTDSGANVLTF
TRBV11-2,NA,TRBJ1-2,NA,TGTGCCAGCAGCTTAGCCCTATATGGCTACACCTTC,CASSLALYGYTF
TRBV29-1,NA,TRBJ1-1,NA,TGCAGCGTTGTTCCCTACGCACGGACAGAAAACACTGAAGCTTTCTTT,CSVVPYARTENTEAFF
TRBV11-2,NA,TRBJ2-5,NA,TGTGCCAGCAGCTTAGAGGGCTCTAGAAGAGGGGAGACCCAGTACTTC,CASSLEGSRRGETQYF
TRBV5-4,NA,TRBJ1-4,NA,TGTGCCAGCAGCTCCCCGGACGGGGAGGAAAAACTGTTTTTT,CASSSPDGEEKLFF
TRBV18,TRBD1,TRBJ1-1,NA,TGTGCCAGCTCACCACGGGGACAGTTAGACACTGAAGCTTTCTTT,CASSPRGQLDTEAFF
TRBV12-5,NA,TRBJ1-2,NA,TGTGCTAGTGGTTTTAGGGGTACCGATGGCTACACCTTC,CASGFRGTDGYTF
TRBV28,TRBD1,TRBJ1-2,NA,TGTGCCAGCAGTTCGACAGGGCACTATGGCTACACCTTC,CASSSTGHYGYTF
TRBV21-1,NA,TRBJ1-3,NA,TGTGCCAGCAGCCAGTCTGGAAACACCATATATTTT,CASSQSGNTIYF
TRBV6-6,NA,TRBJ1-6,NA,TGTGCCAGCAGTGGGGCGTGGGATCCCCTCCACTTT,CASSGAWDPLHF
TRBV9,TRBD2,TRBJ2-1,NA,TGTGCCAGCAGCTTCTCATTAACTAGCGGGGGGGTGAGCTCCTACAATGAGCAGTTCTTC,CASSFSLTSGGVSSYNEQFF
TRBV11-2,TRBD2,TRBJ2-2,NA,TGTGCCAGCAGACTACAGCGGGAGAACACCGGGGAGCTGTTTTTT,CASRLQRENTGELFF
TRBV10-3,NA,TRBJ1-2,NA,TGTGCCATCAGCCCCAGGGTAATGGATGGCTACACCTTC,CAISPRVMDGYTF
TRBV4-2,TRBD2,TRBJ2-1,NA,TGTGCCAGCAGCTTCAATCCTAGCGGGGATTACAATGAGCAGTTCTTC,CASSFNPSGDYNEQFF
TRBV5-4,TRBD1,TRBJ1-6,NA,TGTGCCAGCAGCCGGGACAGGGGTGGTTCACCCCTCCACTTT,CASSRDRGGSPLHF
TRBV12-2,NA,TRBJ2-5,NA,TGTGCAAGTCGCTCTGGACAGGGGGCGGAGGAGATCCAGTACTTC,CASRSGQGAEEIQYF